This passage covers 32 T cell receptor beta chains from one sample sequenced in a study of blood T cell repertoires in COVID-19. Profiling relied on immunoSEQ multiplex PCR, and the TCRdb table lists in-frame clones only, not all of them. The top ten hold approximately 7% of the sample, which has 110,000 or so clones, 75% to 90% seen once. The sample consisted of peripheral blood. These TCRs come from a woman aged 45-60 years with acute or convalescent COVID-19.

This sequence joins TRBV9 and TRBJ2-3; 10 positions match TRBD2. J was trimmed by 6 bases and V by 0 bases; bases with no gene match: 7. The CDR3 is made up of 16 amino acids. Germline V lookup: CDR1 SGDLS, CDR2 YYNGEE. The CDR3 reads CASSVEERGGLDTQYF. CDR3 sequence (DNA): TGTGCCAGCAGCGTAGAGGAGCGGGGGGGCCTGGATACGCAGTATTTT.

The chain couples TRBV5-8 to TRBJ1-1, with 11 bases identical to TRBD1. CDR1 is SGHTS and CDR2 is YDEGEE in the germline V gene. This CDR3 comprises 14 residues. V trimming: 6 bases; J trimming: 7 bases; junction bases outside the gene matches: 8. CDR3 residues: CASIAWTGGGEAFF. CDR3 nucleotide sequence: TGTGCCAGCATCGCATGGACAGGGGGCGGTGAAGCTTTCTTT.

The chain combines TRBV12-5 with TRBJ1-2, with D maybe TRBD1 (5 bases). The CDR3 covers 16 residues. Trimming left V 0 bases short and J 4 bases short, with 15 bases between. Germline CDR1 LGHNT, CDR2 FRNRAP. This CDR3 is CASGLVLDGDSYGYTF. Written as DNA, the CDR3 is TGTGCTAGTGGTTTGGTACTGGACGGGGACTCCTATGGCTACACCTTC.

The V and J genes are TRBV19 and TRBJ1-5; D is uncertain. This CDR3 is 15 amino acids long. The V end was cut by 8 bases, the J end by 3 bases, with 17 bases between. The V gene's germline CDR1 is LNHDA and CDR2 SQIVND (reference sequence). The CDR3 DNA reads TGTGCCAGTTGGGAGGCGACCTTCCCCAATCAGCCCCAGCATTTT. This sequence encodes CASWEATFPNQPQHF.

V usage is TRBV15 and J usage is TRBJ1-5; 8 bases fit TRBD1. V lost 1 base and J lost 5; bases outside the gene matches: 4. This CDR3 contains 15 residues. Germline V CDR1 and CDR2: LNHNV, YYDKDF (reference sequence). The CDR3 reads CATSRGGQEYQPQHF. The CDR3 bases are TGTGCCACCAGCAGAGGGGGACAGGAATATCAGCCCCAGCATTTT.

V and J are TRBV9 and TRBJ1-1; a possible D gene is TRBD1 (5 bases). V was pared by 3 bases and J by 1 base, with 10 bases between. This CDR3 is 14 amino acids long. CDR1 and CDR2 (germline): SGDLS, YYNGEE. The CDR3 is CASSGPQGNTEAFF. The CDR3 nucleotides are TGTGCCAGCAGCGGCCCTCAGGGGAACACTGAAGCTTTCTTT.

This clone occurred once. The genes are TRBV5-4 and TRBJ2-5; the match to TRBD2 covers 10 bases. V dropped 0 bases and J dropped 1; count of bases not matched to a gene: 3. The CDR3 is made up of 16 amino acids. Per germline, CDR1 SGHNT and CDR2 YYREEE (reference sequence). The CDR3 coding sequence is TGTGCCAGCAGCTTGGAGGCTAGCGGGGGCCAAGAGACCCAGTACTTC. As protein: CASSLEASGGQETQYF.

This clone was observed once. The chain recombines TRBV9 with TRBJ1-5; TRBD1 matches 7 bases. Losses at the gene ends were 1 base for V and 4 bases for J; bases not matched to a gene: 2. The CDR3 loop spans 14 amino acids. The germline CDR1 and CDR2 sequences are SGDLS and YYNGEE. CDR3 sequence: CASSVSGQNQPQHF. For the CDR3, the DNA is TGTGCCAGCAGCGTATCGGGACAGAATCAGCCCCAGCATTTT.

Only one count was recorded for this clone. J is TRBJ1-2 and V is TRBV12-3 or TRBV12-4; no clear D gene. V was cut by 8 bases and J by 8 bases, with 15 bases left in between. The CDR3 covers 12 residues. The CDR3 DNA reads TGTGCCAGCTCGCGGCTTTACGGCGGCTACACCTTC. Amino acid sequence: CASSRLYGGYTF.

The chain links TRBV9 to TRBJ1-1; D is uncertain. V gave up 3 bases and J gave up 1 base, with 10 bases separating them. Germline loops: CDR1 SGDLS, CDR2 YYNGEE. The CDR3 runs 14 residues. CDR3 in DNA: TGTGCCAGCAGCGACAAAAGCGGGAACACTGAAGCTTTCTTT. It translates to CASSDKSGNTEAFF.

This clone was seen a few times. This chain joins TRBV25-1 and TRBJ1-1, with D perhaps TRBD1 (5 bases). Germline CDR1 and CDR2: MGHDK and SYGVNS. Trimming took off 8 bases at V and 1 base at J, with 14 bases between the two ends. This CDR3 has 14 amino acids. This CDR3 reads CASRRNQGNTEAFF. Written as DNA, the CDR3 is TGTGCCAGCCGCCGGAATCAGGGGAACACTGAAGCTTTCTTT.

The CDR3 sequence is CASTLVAVNTEAFF. CDR3 coding DNA: TGTGCCAGCACCCTAGTGGCAGTGAACACTGAAGCTTTCTTT. The chain joins TRBV2 to TRBJ1-1; D is undetermined. The CDR3 has 14 amino acids. Between the trimmed V and J ends, which lost 7 bases and 0 bases, there was a span of 12 bases. Germline assignment: CDR1 SNHLY and CDR2 FYNNEI. Combining the CDR3 with reference TRBV2 and TRBJ1-1 gives the whole variable domain EPEVTQTPSHQVTQMGQEVILRCVPISNHLYFYWYRQILGQKVEFLVSFYNNEISEKSEIFDDQFSVERPDGSNFTLKIRSTKLEDSAMYFCASTLVAVNTEAFFGQGTRLTVV.

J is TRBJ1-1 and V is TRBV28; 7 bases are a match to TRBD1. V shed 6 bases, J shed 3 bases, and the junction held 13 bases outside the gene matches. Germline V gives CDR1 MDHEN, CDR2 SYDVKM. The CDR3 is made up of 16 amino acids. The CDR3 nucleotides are TGTGCCAGCAGCCCAACTTGGAAGGGGGCGGACACTGAAGCTTTCTTT. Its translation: CASSPTWKGADTEAFF.

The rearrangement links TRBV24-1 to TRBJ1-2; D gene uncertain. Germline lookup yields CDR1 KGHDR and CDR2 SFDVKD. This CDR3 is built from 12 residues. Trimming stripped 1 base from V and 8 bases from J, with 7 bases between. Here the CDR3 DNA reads TGTGCCACCAGTGATTTTCTGTCCGGCTACACCTTC. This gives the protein CATSDFLSGYTF.

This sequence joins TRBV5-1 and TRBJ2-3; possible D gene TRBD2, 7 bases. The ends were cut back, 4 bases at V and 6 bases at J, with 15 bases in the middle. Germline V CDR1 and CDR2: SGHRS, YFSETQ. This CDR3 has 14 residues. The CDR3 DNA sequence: TGCGCCAGCAGCCCGGGGGGCCTCACGGATACGCAGTATTTT. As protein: CASSPGGLTDTQYF.

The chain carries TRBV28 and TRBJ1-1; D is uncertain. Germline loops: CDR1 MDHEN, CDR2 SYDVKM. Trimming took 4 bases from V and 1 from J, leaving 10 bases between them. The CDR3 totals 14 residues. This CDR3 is CASSSTVPNTEAFF. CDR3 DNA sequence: TGTGCCAGCAGTTCCACAGTTCCGAACACTGAAGCTTTCTTT. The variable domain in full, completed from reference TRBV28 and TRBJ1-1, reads DVKVTQSSRYLVKRTGEKVFLECVQDMDHENMFWYRQDPGLGLRLIYFSYDVKMKEKGDIPEGYSVSREKKERFSLILESASTNQTSMYLCASSSTVPNTEAFFGQGTRLTVV.

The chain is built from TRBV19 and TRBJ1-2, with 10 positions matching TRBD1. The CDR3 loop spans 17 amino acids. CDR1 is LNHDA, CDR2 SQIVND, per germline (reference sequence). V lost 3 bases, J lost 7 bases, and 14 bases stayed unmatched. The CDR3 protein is CASSMLGTGVEGGGYTF. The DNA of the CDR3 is TGTGCCAGTAGTATGCTCGGGACAGGGGTCGAAGGAGGTGGCTACACCTTC. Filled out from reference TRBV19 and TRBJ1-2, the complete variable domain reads DGGITQSPKYLFRKEGQNVTLSCEQNLNHDAMYWYRQDPGQGLRLIYYSQIVNDFQKGDIAEGYSVSREKKESFPLTVTSAQKNPTAFYLCASSMLGTGVEGGGYTFGSGTRLTVV.

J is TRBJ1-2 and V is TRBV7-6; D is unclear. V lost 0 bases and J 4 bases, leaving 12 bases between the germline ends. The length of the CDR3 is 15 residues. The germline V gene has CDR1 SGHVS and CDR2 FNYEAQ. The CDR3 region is CASSLAAAYGYGYTF. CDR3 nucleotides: TGTGCCAGCAGCTTAGCTGCGGCCTACGGCTATGGCTACACCTTC.

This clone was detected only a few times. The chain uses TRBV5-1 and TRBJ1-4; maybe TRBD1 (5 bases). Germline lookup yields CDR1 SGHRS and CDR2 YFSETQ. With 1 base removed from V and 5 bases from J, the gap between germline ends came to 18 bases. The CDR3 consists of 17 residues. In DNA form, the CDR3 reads TGCGCCAGCAGCTTGAGGCCGGCAGGGTCAAACAATGAAAAACTGTTTTTT. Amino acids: CASSLRPAGSNNEKLFF.

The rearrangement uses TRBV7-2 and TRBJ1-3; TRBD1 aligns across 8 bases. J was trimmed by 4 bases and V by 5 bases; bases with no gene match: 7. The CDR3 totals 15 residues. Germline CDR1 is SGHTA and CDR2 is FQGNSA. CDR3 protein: CASSPGGLGGNTIYF. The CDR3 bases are TGTGCCAGCAGCCCAGGGGGCTTGGGAGGAAACACCATATATTTT.

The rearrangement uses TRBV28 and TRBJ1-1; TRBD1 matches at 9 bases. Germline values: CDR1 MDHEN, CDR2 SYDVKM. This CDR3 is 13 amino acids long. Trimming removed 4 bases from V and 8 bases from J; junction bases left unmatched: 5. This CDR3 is CASSSHRGQEAFF. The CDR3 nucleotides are TGTGCCAGCAGTTCCCACAGGGGGCAAGAAGCTTTCTTT.

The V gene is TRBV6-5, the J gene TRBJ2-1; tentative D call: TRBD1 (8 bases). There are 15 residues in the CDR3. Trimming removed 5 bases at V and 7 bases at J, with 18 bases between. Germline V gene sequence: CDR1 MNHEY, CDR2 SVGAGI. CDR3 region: CASSLTGGVLNEQFF. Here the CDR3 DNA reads TGTGCCAGCAGTCTAACAGGGGGGGTGTTAAATGAGCAGTTCTTC.

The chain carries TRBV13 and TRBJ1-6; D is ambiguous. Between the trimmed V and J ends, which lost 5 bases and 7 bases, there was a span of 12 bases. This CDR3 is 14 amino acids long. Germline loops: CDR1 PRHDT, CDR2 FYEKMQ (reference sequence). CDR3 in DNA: TGTGCCAGCAGCCTCGCGGTTTCAAATTCACCCCTCCACTTT. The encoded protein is CASSLAVSNSPLHF.

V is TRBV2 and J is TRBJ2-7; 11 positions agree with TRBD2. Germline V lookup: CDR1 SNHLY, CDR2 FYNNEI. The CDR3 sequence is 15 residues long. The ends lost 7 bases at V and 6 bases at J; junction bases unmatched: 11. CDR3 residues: CASKGLAGGVGEQYF. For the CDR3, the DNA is TGTGCCAGCAAGGGGCTAGCGGGGGGAGTGGGCGAGCAGTACTTC.

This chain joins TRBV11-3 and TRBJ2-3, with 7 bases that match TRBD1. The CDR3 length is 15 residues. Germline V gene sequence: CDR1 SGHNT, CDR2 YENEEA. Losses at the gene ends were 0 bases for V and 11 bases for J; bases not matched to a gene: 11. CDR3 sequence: CASSLDYGQEAQQYF. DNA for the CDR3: TGTGCCAGCAGCTTAGATTACGGACAGGAGGCCCAGCAGTATTTT.

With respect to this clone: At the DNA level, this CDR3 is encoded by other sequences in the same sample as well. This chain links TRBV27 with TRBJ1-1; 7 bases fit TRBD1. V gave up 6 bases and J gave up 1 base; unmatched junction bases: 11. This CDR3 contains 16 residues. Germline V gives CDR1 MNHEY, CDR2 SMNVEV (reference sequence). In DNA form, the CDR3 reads TGTGCCAGCAGGACGGAGACAGGGTCGGGGAACACTGAAGCTTTCTTT. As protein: CASRTETGSGNTEAFF.

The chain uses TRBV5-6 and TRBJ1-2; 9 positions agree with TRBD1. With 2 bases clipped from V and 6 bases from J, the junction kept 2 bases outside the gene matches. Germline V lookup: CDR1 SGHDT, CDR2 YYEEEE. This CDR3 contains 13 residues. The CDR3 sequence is CASSLGTGHGYTF. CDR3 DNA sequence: TGTGCCAGCAGCTTAGGGACAGGGCATGGCTACACCTTC.

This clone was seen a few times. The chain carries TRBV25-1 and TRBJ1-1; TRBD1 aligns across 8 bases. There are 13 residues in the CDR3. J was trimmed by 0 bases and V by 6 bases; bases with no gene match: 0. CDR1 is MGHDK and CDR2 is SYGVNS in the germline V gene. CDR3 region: CASRDRVNTEAFF. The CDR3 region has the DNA TGTGCCAGCAGGGACAGGGTGAACACTGAAGCTTTCTTT.

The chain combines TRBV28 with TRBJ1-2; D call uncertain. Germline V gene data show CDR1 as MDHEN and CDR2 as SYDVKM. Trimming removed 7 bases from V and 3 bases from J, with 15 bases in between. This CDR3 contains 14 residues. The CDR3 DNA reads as TGTGCCAGCACTCTATCCCGGGTGTACTATGGCTACACCTTC. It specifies CASTLSRVYYGYTF.

CDR3 sequence (DNA): TGTGCCAGCAGTTACTCCGGGACAGGGGGAACTGAAGCTTTCTTT. Translated: CASSYSGTGGTEAFF. The genes are TRBV6-5 and TRBJ1-1, with 11 bases that match TRBD1. Trimming cost V 0 bases and J 5 bases; bases outside gene matches: 2. The CDR3 length is 15 residues. CDR1 and CDR2 (germline): MNHEY, SVGAGI.

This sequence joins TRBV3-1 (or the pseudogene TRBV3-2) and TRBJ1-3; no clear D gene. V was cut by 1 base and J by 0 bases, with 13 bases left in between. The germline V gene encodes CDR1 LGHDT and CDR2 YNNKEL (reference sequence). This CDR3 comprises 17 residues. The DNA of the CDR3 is TGTGCCAGCAGCCAAGTGGTCCGGCCTAGCTCTGGAAACACCATATATTTT. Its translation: CASSQVVRPSSGNTIYF.

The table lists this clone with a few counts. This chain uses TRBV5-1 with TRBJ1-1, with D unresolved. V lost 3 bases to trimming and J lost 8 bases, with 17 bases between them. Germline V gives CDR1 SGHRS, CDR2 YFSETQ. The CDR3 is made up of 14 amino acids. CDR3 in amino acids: CASSSYGGSSEAFF. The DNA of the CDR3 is TGCGCCAGCAGCTCTTACGGAGGGAGCTCGGAAGCTTTCTTT.